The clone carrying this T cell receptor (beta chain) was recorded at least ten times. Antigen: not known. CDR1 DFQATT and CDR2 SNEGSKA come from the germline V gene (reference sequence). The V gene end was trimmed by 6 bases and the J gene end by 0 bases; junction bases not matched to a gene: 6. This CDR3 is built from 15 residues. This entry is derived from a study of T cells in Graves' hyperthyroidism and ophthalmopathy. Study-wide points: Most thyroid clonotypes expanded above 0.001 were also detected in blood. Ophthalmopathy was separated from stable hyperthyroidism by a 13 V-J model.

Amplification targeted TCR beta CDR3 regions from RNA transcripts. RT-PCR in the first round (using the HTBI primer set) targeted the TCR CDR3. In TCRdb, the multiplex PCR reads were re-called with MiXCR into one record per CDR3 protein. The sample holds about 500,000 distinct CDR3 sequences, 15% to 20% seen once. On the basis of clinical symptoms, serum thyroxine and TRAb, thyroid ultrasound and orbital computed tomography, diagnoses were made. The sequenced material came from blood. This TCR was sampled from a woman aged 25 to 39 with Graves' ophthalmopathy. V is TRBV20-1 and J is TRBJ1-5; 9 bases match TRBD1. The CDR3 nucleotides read TGCAGTGCCAGGACAGGGGTTTATAGCAATCAGCCCCAGCATTTT. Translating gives CSARTGVYSNQPQHF.